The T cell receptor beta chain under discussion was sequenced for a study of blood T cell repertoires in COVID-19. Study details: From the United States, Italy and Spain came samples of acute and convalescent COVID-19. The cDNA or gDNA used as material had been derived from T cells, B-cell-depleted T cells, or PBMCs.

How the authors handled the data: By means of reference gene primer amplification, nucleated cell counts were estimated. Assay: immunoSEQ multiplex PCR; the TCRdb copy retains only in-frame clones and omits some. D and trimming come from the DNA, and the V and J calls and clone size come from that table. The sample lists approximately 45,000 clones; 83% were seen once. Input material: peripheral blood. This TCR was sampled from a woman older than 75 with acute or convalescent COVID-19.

The CDR3 DNA is TGCGCCAGCAGCCTCGCCGGAGGGCGGGAAAACACTGAAGCTTTCTTT. Amino acids: CASSLAGGRENTEAFF. The rearrangement joins TRBV4-1 to TRBJ1-1; D uncertain. V was pared by 4 bases and J by 2 bases, with 17 bases between. The germline V gene encodes CDR1 MGHRA and CDR2 YSYEKL. The CDR3 totals 16 residues.